This T cell receptor (beta chain) derives from a study of technical replicates of blood from a few donors. This CDR3 comprises 17 residues. The V gene end was trimmed by 4 bases and the J gene end by 3 bases; junction bases not matched to a gene: 9. Germline lookup yields CDR1 LNHDA and CDR2 SQIVND (reference sequence). The repertoire was sequenced with immunoSEQ multiplex PCR; TCRdb's copy has only in-frame clones and lacks some. The data contain about 100,000 clones, just over 95% of them singletons. The rearrangement uses TRBV19 and TRBJ2-2, with TRBD2 identical over 9 bases. The sequence came from a human donor in good health. Material for sequencing was T cells isolated from PBMCs. The CDR3 region has the DNA TGTGCCAGTAGTACGGAACGACTAGCGGAACACACCGGGGAGCTGTTTTTT. It specifies CASSTERLAEHTGELFF.